This is a list of T cell receptor beta chains from one sample in a study of T-cell memory formation after mild COVID-19. TCRdb redid the calling of the 5' RACE reads with MiXCR, one entry per CDR3 protein. The sample yields roughly 340,000 distinct CDR3 sequences, 15% seen once. Material: PBMCs or a T cell subset sorted from them (not recorded which). The receptors derive from a man younger than 35 who had mild COVID-19 (a few samples of this study predate the infection). Cell type and time point are not known. Each CDR3 is given without its conserved first and last residue.

CDR3 protein	V gene	J gene
ASSFLSRDRVLVNEQF	TRBV7-8	TRBJ2-1
ASSLVSSNTEAF	TRBV5-4	TRBJ1-1
ASSQEQRPSTDTQY	TRBV4-1	TRBJ2-3
ASSEPRDRVYEQF	TRBV2	TRBJ2-1
ASSLERVENGGELF	TRBV7-2	TRBJ2-2
ASSTGRQGTQY	TRBV5-1	TRBJ2-5
ASSANPYGYT	TRBV12-3/TRBV12-4	TRBJ1-2
ASSPRRGVQTGELF	TRBV11-3	TRBJ2-2
ASSSGDREETQY	TRBV12-3/TRBV12-4	TRBJ2-5
ATSSHLSPPETQY	TRBV15	TRBJ2-5
ASINRQGSSYEQY	TRBV6-6	TRBJ2-7
ASSLGDRGLETQY	TRBV5-4	TRBJ2-5
ASSYRLTAEETQY	TRBV6-6	TRBJ2-5
ASSGTADTQY	TRBV11-2	TRBJ2-3
ASSQDRDRAPF	TRBV4-1	TRBJ1-1
ASSQELQGLNEQY	TRBV4-2	TRBJ2-7
ASRPTSGGYNEQF	TRBV21-1	TRBJ2-1
ATSSTGIYNYGYT	TRBV15	TRBJ1-2
ASHTGGASDTQY	TRBV5-1	TRBJ2-3
ASSSVRGLAQNEQF	TRBV7-9	TRBJ2-1
ASSLDRHIQY	TRBV7-9	TRBJ2-4
ASSPPGINEQF	TRBV18	TRBJ2-1
ASSLRIGQGTHEQY	TRBV7-6	TRBJ2-7
ASSPQAGTARGSYEQY	TRBV18	TRBJ2-7
ASSSVDRGWSPLH	TRBV7-2	TRBJ1-6
SASQGMTSTDTQY	TRBV20-1	TRBJ2-3
ASSIQGVYNEQF	TRBV11-3	TRBJ2-1
ASSPLAWTDKTGANVLT	TRBV3-1	TRBJ2-6
ASSLRQAPLH	TRBV7-2	TRBJ1-6
ASSSRGNEQF	TRBV12-3/TRBV12-4	TRBJ2-1
ASSRTDLSTDTQY	TRBV19	TRBJ2-3